The 31 T cell receptor beta chains below all came from one sample that was sequenced in a study of blood T cell repertoires in COVID-19. Generated by immunoSEQ multiplex PCR, the TCRdb table keeps only in-frame clones and is missing some. The sample carries over 200,000 clones, around nine tenths recorded once. The sequencing sample was made of peripheral blood. All receptors derive from a woman aged 18-29 years who had recovered from COVID-19.

V usage is TRBV4-1 and J usage is TRBJ2-1; D might be TRBD2 (6 bases). This CDR3 region has 14 residues. The V and J ends lost 5 bases and 5 bases respectively, with 13 bases between them. Per germline, CDR1 MGHRA and CDR2 YSYEKL. CDR3 coding DNA: TGCGCCAGCAGCTTCCCGGGAGAGAACAATGAGCAGTTCTTC. This codes for CASSFPGENNEQFF.

Here the CDR3 DNA reads TGCGCCAGCAGTGAGTACGCTAGCGGGAAATCAATGCAGTACTTC. Its translation: CASSEYASGKSMQYF. This chain uses TRBV10-1 with TRBJ2-7; 9 bases match TRBD2. This CDR3 has 15 residues. Trimming at V came to 1 base and at J to 9 bases, leaving 10 bases not matched to a gene. Germline V gene lookup returns CDR1 WNHNN and CDR2 SYGVQD (reference sequence).

The V gene is TRBV19, the J gene TRBJ2-1, with D hard to call. This CDR3 contains 12 residues. Trimming left V 4 bases short and J 9 bases short, with 10 bases between. CDR1 is LNHDA and CDR2 is SQIVND in the germline V gene (reference sequence). The DNA of the CDR3 is TGTGCCAGTAGTAAAGTGAGAGGTGAGCAGTTCTTC. Residues: CASSKVRGEQFF.

This sequence joins TRBV19 and TRBJ2-7, with D perhaps TRBD2 (6 bases). This CDR3 is built from 15 residues. V was cut by 3 bases and J by 1 base, with 13 bases left in between. Per germline, CDR1 LNHDA and CDR2 SQIVND (reference sequence). The CDR3 loop is CASSIVEGSSYEQYF. CDR3 in DNA: TGTGCCAGTAGTATTGTGGAGGGCTCTTCCTACGAGCAGTACTTC.

This clone is a singleton in its sample. The chain links TRBV6-2 or TRBV6-3 to TRBJ2-6; perhaps TRBD1 as D (6 bases). V shed 5 bases and J shed 4 bases, with 15 bases lying between them. Germline values: CDR1 MNHEY, CDR2 SVGEGT. CDR3 length: 16 amino acids. In DNA, the CDR3 is TGTGCCAGCAGTCCACATAGACAGGCCGGGGCCAACGTCCTGACTTTC. Its protein is CASSPHRQAGANVLTF.

This chain connects TRBV29-1 to TRBJ2-7; 9 nucleotides agree with TRBD2. Germline loops: CDR1 SQVTM, CDR2 ANQGSEA. CDR3 length: 14 amino acids. V was pared by 1 base and J by 0 bases, with 1 base of the junction left unmatched. The CDR3 here is CSVEGTSDSYEQYF. The CDR3 coding sequence is TGCAGCGTTGAAGGGACTAGCGACTCCTACGAGCAGTACTTC.

The gene calls are TRBV18 and TRBJ2-1, with a weak D call TRBD2 (6 bases). Trimming took 0 bases from V and 8 from J, leaving 11 bases between them. In germline, CDR1 is KGHSH, CDR2 LQKENI. This CDR3 region has 14 residues. The CDR3 sequence is CASSPPVPSDEQFF. DNA for the CDR3: TGTGCCAGCTCACCACCAGTCCCTAGCGATGAGCAGTTCTTC.

As for this clone: The sample holds other DNA sequences that translate to the same CDR3. The V and J genes are TRBV5-6 and TRBJ1-6, with a weak D call TRBD1 (6 bases). Germline V gene lookup returns CDR1 SGHDT and CDR2 YYEEEE. This CDR3 is 14 amino acids long. With 3 bases removed from V and 7 bases from J, the gap between germline ends came to 11 bases. CDR3 region: CASSSGTRNSPLHF. In DNA form, the CDR3 reads TGTGCCAGCAGCTCGGGGACACGGAATTCACCCCTCCACTTT.

This sequence joins TRBV7-3 and TRBJ2-1; 13 nucleotides agree with TRBD2. This CDR3 region has 15 residues. CDR1 SGHTA and CDR2 FQGTGA come from the germline V gene. The V segment lost 5 bases and the J segment 4 bases; nucleotides outside the gene matches: 2. CDR3 sequence reads: CASSPTSGRYNEQFF. CDR3 in DNA: TGTGCCAGCAGCCCGACTAGCGGGAGGTACAATGAGCAGTTCTTC.

This clone was counted between two and nine times. The V call is TRBV7-3, the J call TRBJ2-1; TRBD2 might be the D (7 bases). In germline, CDR1 is SGHTA, CDR2 FQGTGA. The CDR3 totals 16 residues. V shed 5 bases and J shed 0 bases, with 14 bases lying between them. The chain's CDR3 is CASSPQGLSSYNEQFF. In DNA, the CDR3 is TGTGCCAGCAGCCCACAGGGACTAAGCTCCTACAATGAGCAGTTCTTC.

The gene calls are TRBV4-1 and TRBJ2-7, with 10 bases identical to TRBD1. Trimming cost V 5 bases and J 7 bases; bases outside gene matches: 5. The CDR3 runs 13 residues. Germline V gene data show CDR1 as MGHRA and CDR2 as YSYEKL. CDR3 DNA: TGCGCCAGCAGCAAGGGGACAGGGGAGGAGCAGTACTTC. Encoded protein: CASSKGTGEEQYF.

This sequence joins TRBV19 and TRBJ1-5; D is uncertain. Per germline, CDR1 LNHDA and CDR2 SQIVND (reference sequence). The CDR3 extends over 12 amino acids. V was shortened by 5 bases and J by 4 bases, with 6 bases between the two germline ends. The CDR3 loop is CASSFRNQPQHF. CDR3 nucleotides: TGTGCCAGTAGTTTCCGGAATCAGCCCCAGCATTTT.

V and J are TRBV7-8 and TRBJ2-5; 9 nucleotides agree with TRBD1. The ends lost 5 bases at V and 4 bases at J; junction bases unmatched: 2. CDR1 and CDR2 from the germline V gene are SGHVS and FQNEAQ. The CDR3 is made up of 13 amino acids. For the CDR3, the DNA is TGTGCCAGCAGCCGACAGGGGGGAGAGACCCAGTACTTC. Translating gives CASSRQGGETQYF.

The chain is built from TRBV11-2 and TRBJ2-7; D uncertain. Deletions cut 1 base from V and 9 bases from J, with 10 bases between. CDR1 and CDR2 from the germline V gene are SGHAT and FQNNGV. The CDR3 contains 12 residues. CDR3 residues: CASSLGVNWQYF. The CDR3 region has the DNA TGTGCCAGCAGCTTAGGTGTCAATTGGCAGTACTTC.

This chain uses TRBV7-9 with TRBJ2-1, with 7 bases aligning to TRBD1. J was trimmed by 7 bases and V by 5 bases; bases with no gene match: 5. The CDR3 has 13 residues. Per the germline V gene, CDR1 is SEHNR and CDR2 is FQNEAQ (reference sequence). CDR3: CASSPGTENEQFF. CDR3 nucleotide sequence: TGTGCCAGCAGCCCGGGGACAGAGAATGAGCAGTTCTTC. The full variable domain, its missing parts supplied by reference TRBV7-9 and TRBJ2-1, is DTGVSQNPRHKITKRGQNVTFRCDPISEHNRLYWYRQTLGQGPEFLTYFQNEAQLEKSRLLSDRFSAERPKGSFSTLEIQRTEQGDSAMYLCASSPGTENEQFFGPGTRLTVL.

This clone was counted only a few times. The chain is built from TRBV2 and TRBJ1-5; no firm D call. V was cut by 5 bases and J by 0 bases, with 8 bases left in between. This CDR3 spans 14 amino acids. CDR1 is SNHLY, CDR2 FYNNEI, per germline. CDR3 in DNA: TGTGCCAGCAGTTTACAGTATAGCAATCAGCCCCAGCATTTT. Translating gives CASSLQYSNQPQHF. The complete variable domain, with remaining parts taken from reference TRBV2 and TRBJ1-5, reads EPEVTQTPSHQVTQMGQEVILRCVPISNHLYFYWYRQILGQKVEFLVSFYNNEISEKSEIFDDQFSVERPDGSNFTLKIRSTKLEDSAMYFCASSLQYSNQPQHFGDGTRLSIL.

This chain joins TRBV29-1 and TRBJ2-7, with 8 bases lining up with TRBD2. The length of the CDR3 is 13 residues. After removal of 1 base from V and 6 bases from J, the junction contained 5 bases not matched to a gene. Germline CDR1 is SQVTM and CDR2 is ANQGSEA. The CDR3 reads CSVEGLAKFEQYF. Written as DNA, the CDR3 is TGCAGCGTTGAAGGACTAGCGAAGTTCGAGCAGTACTTC.

The rearrangement uses TRBV20-1 and TRBJ2-1; the match to TRBD2 covers 9 bases. There are 14 residues in the CDR3. V trimming: 3 bases; J trimming: 9 bases; junction bases outside the gene matches: 9. Per the germline V gene, CDR1 is DFQATT and CDR2 is SNEGSKA (reference sequence). The CDR3 DNA sequence: TGCAGTGCTAGTTTAGCGGGAGCCTCGGGTGAGCAGTTCTTC. This sequence encodes CSASLAGASGEQFF.

The CDR3 spells CASSELAGGLDTQYF. The CDR3 DNA follows: TGTGCCAGCAGCGAACTAGCGGGAGGGTTAGATACGCAGTATTTT. The chain combines TRBV9 with TRBJ2-3; 13 nucleotides match TRBD2. Germline CDR1 is SGDLS and CDR2 is YYNGEE. The CDR3 is 15 residues long. V dropped 3 bases and J dropped 5; count of bases not matched to a gene: 3.

The chain couples TRBV30 to TRBJ1-2; TRBD1 matches 10 bases. CDR1 and CDR2 from the germline V gene are GTSNPN and SVGIG (reference sequence). The CDR3 contains 13 residues. Trimming cost V 3 bases and J 8 bases; bases outside gene matches: 6. CDR3 sequence reads: CAWSLTGGGGYTF. CDR3 sequence (DNA): TGTGCCTGGAGCTTGACAGGGGGCGGCGGCTACACCTTC.

The chain employs TRBV9 and TRBJ2-3, with TRBD2 identical over 8 bases. The length of the CDR3 is 17 residues. Germline CDR1 and CDR2: SGDLS and YYNGEE. The ends lost 1 base at V and 0 bases at J; junction bases unmatched: 7. The CDR3 DNA follows: TGTGCCAGCAGCGTAAGCGGGAGCTATACTAGCACAGATACGCAGTATTTT. As protein: CASSVSGSYTSTDTQYF.

The chain recombines TRBV10-1 with TRBJ2-7, with 7 bases matching TRBD1. The CDR3 has 15 amino acids. Germline-derived CDR1 and CDR2 are WNHNN and SYGVQD (reference sequence). J gave up 4 bases and V 0 bases, and 6 bases lay outside the gene matches. CDR3 loop: CASSESPDRRYEQYF. CDR3 DNA sequence: TGCGCCAGCAGTGAGTCCCCGGACAGGAGGTACGAGCAGTACTTC.

V is TRBV18 and J is TRBJ2-7, with 11 bases identical to TRBD2. The CDR3 runs 15 residues. Trimming cost V 5 bases and J 0 bases; bases outside gene matches: 3. CDR1 and CDR2 (germline): KGHSH, LQKENI. The CDR3 DNA sequence: TGTGCCAGCTCAGATACTAGCGGGAGCTCCTACGAGCAGTACTTC. Translating it yields CASSDTSGSSYEQYF.

The chain uses TRBV6-2 or TRBV6-3 and TRBJ2-5, with 7 bases identical to TRBD1. Per germline, CDR1 MNHEY and CDR2 SVGEGT. There are 14 residues in the CDR3. The V and J ends lost 2 bases and 4 bases, in that order; junction bases with no gene match: 4. The CDR3 protein is CASSYTGQPETQYF. The CDR3 nucleotides are TGTGCCAGCAGTTACACGGGACAGCCAGAGACCCAGTACTTC.

The V gene is TRBV28, the J gene TRBJ1-1, with D tentatively TRBD1 (6 bases). From germline, CDR1 is MDHEN and CDR2 SYDVKM. This CDR3 region has 15 residues. Deletions cut 3 bases from V and 1 base from J, with 12 bases between. CDR3 sequence: CASSFDHRENTEAFF. CDR3 nucleotide sequence: TGTGCCAGCAGTTTCGACCACAGGGAGAACACTGAAGCTTTCTTT.

The chain recombines TRBV6-5 with TRBJ1-2, with 12 bases identical to TRBD1. Per germline, CDR1 MNHEY and CDR2 SVGAGI. V dropped 3 bases and J dropped 4; count of bases not matched to a gene: 6. The CDR3 contains 16 residues. Here the CDR3 reads CASSYRGQGAGYGYTF. The CDR3 DNA reads TGTGCCAGCAGTTATAGGGGACAGGGGGCGGGCTATGGCTACACCTTC.

Turning to this clone: A junction end diverges from the germline sequence, so it may reflect a read error. The chain's CDR3 is CASSPGLAGLTATQYF. The DNA for the CDR3 is TGCGCCAGCAGCCCGGGACTAGCGGGACTCACAGCTACGCAGTATTTT. J is TRBJ2-3 and V is TRBV4-3, with TRBD2 matching 13 bases. CDR3 length: 16 amino acids. Germline lookup yields CDR1 LGHNA and CDR2 YSLEER.

The rearrangement uses TRBV7-9 and TRBJ2-7; 7 positions match TRBD2. The CDR3 has 15 amino acids. Losses at the gene ends were 0 bases for V and 5 bases for J; bases not matched to a gene: 7. From germline, CDR1 is SEHNR and CDR2 FQNEAQ (reference sequence). The CDR3 region is CASSLARGGFHEQYF. CDR3 nucleotide sequence: TGTGCCAGCAGCTTAGCGAGGGGAGGGTTCCACGAGCAGTACTTC.

The chain couples TRBV7-2 to TRBJ2-7; unclear D gene. Between the trimmed V and J ends, which lost 1 base and 3 bases, there was a span of 10 bases. Germline values: CDR1 SGHTA, CDR2 FQGNSA. CDR3 length: 14 residues. CDR3 coding DNA: TGTGCCAGCAGCTTAGATGGCTTAAACTACGAGCAGTACTTC. This gives the protein CASSLDGLNYEQYF.

The chain joins TRBV7-9 to TRBJ2-7; 12 nucleotides align to TRBD2. The germline V gene encodes CDR1 SEHNR and CDR2 FQNEAQ (reference sequence). This CDR3 region has 15 residues. Trimming at V came to 4 bases and at J to 5 bases, leaving 6 bases not matched to a gene. The chain's CDR3 is CASSSLTSGSDEQYF. In DNA, the CDR3 is TGTGCCAGCAGCTCCTTGACTAGCGGGAGTGACGAGCAGTACTTC.

V gene TRBV10-1 combines with J gene TRBJ2-1, with a weak D call TRBD2 (6 bases). V lost 0 bases and J 7 bases, leaving 13 bases between the germline ends. The length of the CDR3 is 15 residues. In germline, CDR1 is WNHNN, CDR2 SYGVQD (reference sequence). The chain's CDR3 is CASSESASAANEQFF. The CDR3 nucleotides are TGCGCCAGCAGTGAGTCTGCTAGCGCTGCTAATGAGCAGTTCTTC.